The rows below give T cell receptor beta chains drawn from one sample of a study of blood T cell repertoires in COVID-19. Clones were sequenced by immunoSEQ multiplex PCR, and TCRdb holds only the in-frame ones, with some missing. The profile shows more than 150,000 clones, 60% to 80% of them singletons. The sample taken for sequencing was peripheral blood. The receptors derive from a woman in her 70s with acute or convalescent COVID-19. The CDR3 runs from the conserved cysteine through the conserved F or W. The D gene is left open where the match is weak. The size field is filled for only some rows; it gives once, few, many or a size class.

clone_size: NA
d_call: NA
j_call: TRBJ1-2
v_call: TRBV19
cdr3_nt: TGTGCCAGTAGTATAGCTGCGTGGGCCCTGAGAGGCTACACCTTC
cdr3_aa: CASSIAAWALRGYTF

clone_size: NA
d_call: TRBD1
j_call: TRBJ1-4
v_call: TRBV4-2
cdr3_nt: TGTGCCAGCAGCCAAGGCCCGGGGACAGAACTGTTTTTT
cdr3_aa: CASSQGPGTELFF

clone_size: NA
d_call: TRBD1
j_call: TRBJ1-1
v_call: TRBV7-3
cdr3_nt: TGTGCCAGCAGCGGAACACAGGGGACTGAAGCTTTCTTT
cdr3_aa: CASSGTQGTEAFF

clone_size: once
d_call: NA
j_call: TRBJ2-1
v_call: TRBV15
cdr3_nt: TGTGCCACCAGCAAGCTAGGGGGGGGGCACAATGAGCAGTTCTTC
cdr3_aa: CATSKLGGGHNEQFF

clone_size: NA
d_call: TRBD1
j_call: TRBJ1-1
v_call: TRBV28
cdr3_nt: TGTGCCAGCAGCGGACAGGGGGTTGGCACTGAAGCTTTCTTT
cdr3_aa: CASSGQGVGTEAFF

clone_size: NA
d_call: TRBD1
j_call: TRBJ2-2
v_call: TRBV11-1
cdr3_nt: TGTGCCAGCAGCTTAATCCCAGGGGGCGGCACCGGGGAGCTGTTTTTT
cdr3_aa: CASSLIPGGGTGELFF

clone_size: NA
d_call: NA
j_call: TRBJ2-7
v_call: TRBV6-5
cdr3_nt: TGTGCCAGCTCAGTCGGACTTAGCTACGAGCAGTACTTC
cdr3_aa: CASSVGLSYEQYF

clone_size: NA
d_call: NA
j_call: TRBJ1-5
v_call: TRBV7-2
cdr3_nt: TGTGCCAGCAGCCAAAGGGGGGGAAATCAGCCCCAGCATTTT
cdr3_aa: CASSQRGGNQPQHF

clone_size: NA
d_call: NA
j_call: TRBJ1-2
v_call: TRBV4-1
cdr3_nt: TGCGCCAGCAGCCAAGATCTGCGGGCCATACTCCAATATAGGGGCTACACCTTC
cdr3_aa: CASSQDLRAILQYRGYTF

clone_size: once
d_call: NA
j_call: TRBJ1-6
v_call: TRBV30
cdr3_nt: TGTGCCTGGAGGGGGCAGGGAGGGAATAATTCACCCCTCCACTTT
cdr3_aa: CAWRGQGGNNSPLHF

clone_size: NA
d_call: TRBD2
j_call: TRBJ2-7
v_call: TRBV19
cdr3_nt: TGTGCCAGTAGTATTTCAGTCTTGACTAGCGGGATCCTCAAGCAGTACTTC
cdr3_aa: CASSISVLTSGILKQYF

clone_size: NA
d_call: TRBD1
j_call: TRBJ1-5
v_call: TRBV3-1/TRBV3-2
cdr3_nt: TGTGCCAGCGGACAGGGAACGGGCCAGCCCCAGCATTTT
cdr3_aa: CASGQGTGQPQHF

clone_size: NA
d_call: NA
j_call: TRBJ1-1
v_call: TRBV7-2
cdr3_nt: TGTGCCAGCAGCTTGGCCGCCCGGCCGGGTAATACTGAAGCTTTCTTT
cdr3_aa: CASSLAARPGNTEAFF